This T cell receptor (beta chain) was sequenced for a study of T-cell reconstitution after alpha-beta-depleted transplantation in children. This clonotype has only a few counts. It was with unique molecular identifiers that the TCRbeta library was prepared. TCRdb re-derived calls from the PCR reads in MiXCR, one entry per CDR3 protein. This table has nearly 550,000 distinct CDR3 sequences, around 16% appearing once. The origin of this receptor is a human donor who donated a stem cell graft to a child with acute lymphoblastic leukemia. The sample in question was PBMCs from the stem cell graft donor, obtained from the stem cell graft.

Written as DNA, the CDR3 is TGCAGTGCTAATACAGGAGGTGGTACTGAAGCTTTCTTT. Translated, it gives CSANTGGGTEAFF. The chain recombines TRBV20-1 with TRBJ1-1; tentatively, D is TRBD1 (5 bases). Germline V gives CDR1 DFQATT, CDR2 SNEGSKA (reference sequence). With 4 bases removed from V and 5 bases from J, the gap between germline ends came to 14 bases. This CDR3 region has 13 residues.